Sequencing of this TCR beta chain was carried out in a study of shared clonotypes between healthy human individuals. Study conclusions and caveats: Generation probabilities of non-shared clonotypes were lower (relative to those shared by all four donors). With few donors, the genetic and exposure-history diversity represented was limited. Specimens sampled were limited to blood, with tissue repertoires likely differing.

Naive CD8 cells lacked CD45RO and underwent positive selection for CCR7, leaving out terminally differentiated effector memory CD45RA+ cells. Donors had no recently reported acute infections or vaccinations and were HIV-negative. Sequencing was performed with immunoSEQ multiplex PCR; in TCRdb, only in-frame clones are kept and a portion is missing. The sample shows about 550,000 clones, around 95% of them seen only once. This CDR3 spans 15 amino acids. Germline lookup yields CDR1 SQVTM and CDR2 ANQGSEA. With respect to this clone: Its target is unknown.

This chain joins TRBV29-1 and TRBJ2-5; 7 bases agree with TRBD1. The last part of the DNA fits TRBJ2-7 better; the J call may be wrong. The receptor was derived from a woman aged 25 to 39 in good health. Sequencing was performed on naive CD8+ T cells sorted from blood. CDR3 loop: CSVEARDSRAYEQYF. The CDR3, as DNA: TGCAGCGTTGAAGCCCGGGACAGCCGGGCCTACGAGCAGTACTTC.